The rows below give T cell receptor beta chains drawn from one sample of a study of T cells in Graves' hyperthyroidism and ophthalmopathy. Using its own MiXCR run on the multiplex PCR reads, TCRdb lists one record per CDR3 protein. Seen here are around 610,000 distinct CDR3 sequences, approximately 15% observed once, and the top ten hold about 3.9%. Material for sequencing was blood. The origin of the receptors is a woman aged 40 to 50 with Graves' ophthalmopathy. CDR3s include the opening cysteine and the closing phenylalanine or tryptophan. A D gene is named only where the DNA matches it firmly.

CAGHGGGGEAFF - TRBJ1-1 TRBV6-2/TRBV6-3
CASSYSGSGRVEQYF TRBD2 TRBJ2-7 TRBV6-5
CASSPGGPEAFF - TRBJ1-1 TRBV5-1
CSVVVLQGGGYTF - TRBJ1-2 TRBV29-1
CSVEATGGLAFLTQYF TRBD1 TRBJ2-5 TRBV29-1
CAISEFYQANTGELFF - TRBJ2-2 TRBV10-3
CASSQGSQNYEQYF - TRBJ2-7 TRBV4-2
CSARDIGVGFYGYTF - TRBJ1-2 TRBV20-1
CSARGFLQGELFF - TRBJ2-2 TRBV20-1
CASSRAVSSYEQYF - TRBJ2-7 TRBV19
CASSQDTAGGAYEQYF TRBD2 TRBJ2-7 TRBV4-1
CASSRVGRNGYTF - TRBJ1-2 TRBV7-2
CASADLAKNIQYF - TRBJ2-4 TRBV6-1
CASSKLANTGELFF - TRBJ2-2 TRBV19
CASRSGRTGETQYF TRBD2 TRBJ2-5 TRBV7-2
CASSSTTGTANTEAFF TRBD1 TRBJ1-1 TRBV11-1
CASSYVDSPLHF - TRBJ1-6 TRBV6-2/TRBV6-3
CASSYSRLVYEQYF - TRBJ2-7 TRBV6-5
CASSRTSGSHEQYF TRBD2 TRBJ2-7 TRBV5-1
CSAWTGELTEAFF TRBD1 TRBJ1-1 TRBV20-1
CASSWADRGWAEAFF TRBD1 TRBJ1-1 TRBV7-8
CAWSNLDRVDGYTF TRBD1 TRBJ1-2 TRBV30
CASSLVAGGPFETQYF TRBD2 TRBJ2-5 TRBV7-2
CASSDHRWGYTF - TRBJ1-2 TRBV6-1
CASREGGYNQPQHF - TRBJ1-5 TRBV6-1
CASTLATQETQYF - TRBJ2-5 TRBV12-3/TRBV12-4
CAWSVHETQYF - TRBJ2-5 TRBV30
CASSPAGQLAKNIQYF - TRBJ2-4 TRBV6-1
CVSSFSGNGGEQYF - TRBJ2-7 TRBV7-2
CSVRPVTGVVGYTF TRBD1 TRBJ1-2 TRBV29-1
CSVVRGETQYF - TRBJ2-5 TRBV29-1
CASSHPTGPGGETQYF TRBD2 TRBJ2-5 TRBV4-2
CASSSLAGGPGGQETQYF TRBD2 TRBJ2-5 TRBV28
CAWSVDTSTEAFF - TRBJ1-1 TRBV30
CASSYSNPRAGKMNTEAFF - TRBJ1-1 TRBV6-2/TRBV6-3
CASRFEGGLSQPQHF - TRBJ1-5 TRBV19
CSVAGGMNTGELFF - TRBJ2-2 TRBV29-1
CASSPGFGTAVEDGYTF - TRBJ1-2 TRBV18
CASRSGTVVEAFF TRBD1 TRBJ1-1 TRBV6-1
CASSLPAGTEAFF - TRBJ1-1 TRBV27
CASSLTGTPNTEAFF - TRBJ1-1 TRBV5-5
CASSLELAGVKNIQYF TRBD2 TRBJ2-4 TRBV7-2
CSATQNLNTEAFF - TRBJ1-1 TRBV20-1
CASSIDRDQYEQYF TRBD1 TRBJ2-7 TRBV28
CASSYPGAFF - TRBJ1-1 TRBV6-2/TRBV6-3
CASSLGTAEQYF - TRBJ2-7 TRBV12-3/TRBV12-4
CSAQTGPEAFF - TRBJ1-1 TRBV20-1
CASSTLTEGTEAFF - TRBJ1-1 TRBV28
CASSYSGTETQYF TRBD2 TRBJ2-5 TRBV5-4
CSVVDSREVGYTF - TRBJ1-2 TRBV29-1
CASSPYLLAGDLYEQYF TRBD2 TRBJ2-7 TRBV12-3/TRBV12-4
CASQIPEGPREQYF - TRBJ2-7 TRBV6-2/TRBV6-3
CASSSGTGDETQYF TRBD1 TRBJ2-5 TRBV11-3
CASSLAGTHTGELFF - TRBJ2-2 TRBV5-1
CASSILRYQETQYF - TRBJ2-5 TRBV4-2